The 21 T cell receptor beta chains listed next were all sequenced from one sample in a study of OX40 agonist ivuxolimab in advanced cancers. Only in-frame clones appear in the TCRdb table, and some are missing; sequencing was by immunoSEQ multiplex PCR. This table has about 110,000 clones, roughly 89% appearing once. The specimen was CD4+ or CD8+ T cells sorted from blood, collected in a trial of the OX40 agonist ivuxolimab. The receptors derive from an adult with an advanced solid tumor such as melanoma, head and neck, liver or kidney cancer.

The chain couples TRBV11-3 to TRBJ2-2; D is unclear. With 4 bases removed from V and 1 base from J, the gap between germline ends came to 7 bases. Germline assignment: CDR1 SGHNT and CDR2 YENEEA. The CDR3 spans 14 residues. The CDR3 sequence is CASSYSGNTGELFF. Written as DNA, the CDR3 is TGTGCCAGCAGCTACTCGGGGAACACCGGGGAGCTGTTTTTT.

The V and J genes are TRBV5-1 and TRBJ2-6; D uncertain. The CDR3 length is 15 residues. Germline V lookup: CDR1 SGHRS, CDR2 YFSETQ. Trimming pared 0 bases from V and 2 bases from J, leaving 6 bases between. The CDR3: CASSLDQPGANVLTF. The CDR3 bases are TGCGCCAGCAGCTTGGACCAGCCTGGGGCCAACGTCCTGACTTTC.

The V gene is TRBV19, the J gene TRBJ2-7, with D tentatively TRBD1 (5 bases). The CDR3 extends over 15 amino acids. CDR1 is LNHDA, CDR2 SQIVND, per germline (reference sequence). Trimming took off 3 bases at V and 2 bases at J, with 14 bases between the two ends. CDR3 in amino acids: CASSIIRGGAYEQYF. In DNA form, the CDR3 reads TGTGCCAGTAGTATTATAAGGGGTGGGGCCTACGAGCAGTACTTC.

V and J are TRBV11-2 and TRBJ1-4; 9 positions match TRBD1. Germline V gene data show CDR1 as SGHAT and CDR2 as FQNNGV. V was clipped by 4 bases and J by 5 bases; unmatched bases: 2. The CDR3 totals 14 residues. The DNA for the CDR3 is TGTGCCAGCAGCTACAGGGGGCTCAATGAAAAACTGTTTTTT. As protein: CASSYRGLNEKLFF.

This clone was observed a handful of times. The chain carries TRBV30 and TRBJ1-2; 10 nucleotides match TRBD1. The CDR3 has 14 amino acids. The germline gives CDR1 GTSNPN, CDR2 SVGIG (reference sequence). V gave up 2 bases and J gave up 2 bases; unmatched junction bases: 2. The CDR3 nucleotides read TGTGCCTGGAGTAAGGACAGGGGGAACTATGGCTACACCTTC. Encoded protein: CAWSKDRGNYGYTF.

V is TRBV7-2 and J is TRBJ1-3; D is undetermined. CDR3 length: 12 residues. Germline CDR1 is SGHTA and CDR2 is FQGNSA. Trimming removed 3 bases from V and 4 bases from J, with 4 bases in between. CDR3 in amino acids: CASSLGGNTIYF. The CDR3 coding sequence is TGTGCCAGCAGCTTGGGGGGAAACACCATATATTTT.

The chain uses TRBV5-1 and TRBJ1-1; 12 bases align to TRBD1. Losses at the gene ends were 6 bases for V and 2 bases for J; bases not matched to a gene: 5. The germline CDR1 and CDR2 sequences are SGHRS and YFSETQ. The CDR3 extends over 15 amino acids. The CDR3 DNA follows: TGCGCCAGCAAGGGACAGGGGGCTCGCAACACTGAAGCTTTCTTT. As protein: CASKGQGARNTEAFF.

This rearrangement joins TRBV7-2 to TRBJ1-5, with D perhaps TRBD1 (5 bases). CDR1 is SGHTA, CDR2 FQGNSA, per germline. Trimming took off 2 bases at V and 5 bases at J, with 13 bases between the two ends. The CDR3 is made up of 15 amino acids. This CDR3 reads CASSLNTGDDQPQHF. DNA of the CDR3: TGTGCCAGCAGCTTAAACACAGGAGACGATCAGCCCCAGCATTTT.

The V and J genes are TRBV19 and TRBJ1-5; 8 bases are a match to TRBD1. J lost 4 bases, V lost 0 bases, and 14 bases had no gene match. CDR1 and CDR2 (germline): LNHDA, SQIVND (reference sequence). The CDR3 covers 19 residues. The CDR3: CASSIDTGTGEIANQPQHF. The CDR3 region has the DNA TGTGCCAGTAGTATAGACACCGGGACAGGAGAAATAGCAAATCAGCCCCAGCATTTT.

This chain uses TRBV15 with TRBJ1-3; D remains unclear. With 0 bases removed from V and 0 bases from J, the gap between germline ends came to 6 bases. This CDR3 is 15 amino acids long. The germline CDR1 and CDR2 sequences are LNHNV and YYDKDF (reference sequence). The CDR3 nucleotides read TGTGCCACCAGCAGAGAATTGCACTCTGGAAACACCATATATTTT. It yields the protein CATSRELHSGNTIYF.

The chain carries TRBV5-4 and TRBJ2-2; D may match TRBD1 or TRBD2 (6 bases each). The V end was cut by 1 base, the J end by 4 bases, with 14 bases between. The CDR3 has 16 residues. Germline V CDR1 and CDR2: SGHNT, YYREEE (reference sequence). The CDR3 region has the DNA TGTGCCAGCAGCTTGACTGGGGGGCGAGGCACCGGGGAGCTGTTTTTT. This encodes CASSLTGGRGTGELFF.

The CDR3 here is CASSLDQGATDTQYF. The CDR3 DNA follows: TGTGCCAGCAGCTTGGATCAGGGGGCAACAGATACGCAGTATTTT. The V gene is TRBV5-4, the J gene TRBJ2-3; 8 bases align to TRBD1. The length of the CDR3 is 15 residues. Germline V gives CDR1 SGHNT, CDR2 YYREEE (reference sequence). Trimming took 0 bases from V and 3 from J; bases not matched to a gene: 3.

V and J are TRBV9 and TRBJ2-2; no clear D gene. The CDR3 has 14 residues. The germline CDR1 and CDR2 sequences are SGDLS and YYNGEE. Trimming stripped 2 bases from V and 1 base from J, with 6 bases between. CDR3 nucleotide sequence: TGTGCCAGCAGCGTTAGTTGGAACACCGGGGAGCTGTTTTTT. As protein: CASSVSWNTGELFF.

In this sample, this clone turned up a few times. The V and J genes are TRBV12-5 and TRBJ1-1; a weak D match, TRBD1 (6 bases). The V gene lost 3 bases and the J gene lost 1 base, with 12 bases spanning the gap. The CDR3 has 15 amino acids. The germline V gene encodes CDR1 LGHNT and CDR2 FRNRAP. Written as DNA, the CDR3 is TGTGCTAGTGGTTTACAACAGGGCGAGAACACTGAAGCTTTCTTT. This encodes CASGLQQGENTEAFF.

The chain combines TRBV6-1 with TRBJ1-6, with D possibly matching TRBD1 (6 bases). Trimming took off 7 bases at V and 5 bases at J, with 9 bases between the two ends. The CDR3 totals 13 residues. Germline CDR1 and CDR2: MNHNS and SASEGT. The CDR3 nucleotides are TGTGCCAGCAAAGGACAGAATAATTCACCCCTCCACTTT. Its protein is CASKGQNNSPLHF.

This chain links TRBV6-6 with TRBJ1-1, with TRBD1 matching 7 bases. The J segment lost 5 bases and the V segment lost 4 bases, leaving 7 bases of the junction unmatched. CDR3 length equals 14 residues. CDR1 is MNHNY and CDR2 is SVGAGI in the germline V gene (reference sequence). Here the CDR3 reads CASSSTDRATEAFF. CDR3 in DNA: TGTGCCAGCAGTTCCACCGACAGGGCAACTGAAGCTTTCTTT.

To note about this clone: Other nucleotide sequences in the sample specify the same CDR3. The chain joins TRBV7-2 to TRBJ2-1; 8 bases are a match to TRBD1. The V and J ends lost 5 bases and 7 bases, in that order; junction bases with no gene match: 13. The germline gives CDR1 SGHTA, CDR2 FQGNSA. The CDR3 spans 16 residues. For the CDR3, the DNA is TGTGCCAGCAGCCCTTGGACAGGGCCGACCGAGAATGAGCAGTTCTTC. Its protein is CASSPWTGPTENEQFF.

The chain carries TRBV7-2 and TRBJ1-1; tentative D call: TRBD1 (6 bases). V lost 5 bases and J 1 base, leaving 8 bases between the germline ends. This CDR3 has 13 residues. Germline CDR1 SGHTA, CDR2 FQGNSA. CDR3 sequence reads: CASSAQGNTEAFF. In nucleotides, the CDR3 is TGTGCCAGCAGCGCACAGGGGAACACTGAAGCTTTCTTT.

The chain combines TRBV9 with TRBJ2-3; possible D gene TRBD2, 6 bases. The V end was cut by 4 bases, the J end by 2 bases, with 11 bases between. The germline V gene encodes CDR1 SGDLS and CDR2 YYNGEE. This CDR3 is 14 amino acids long. The CDR3 here is CASSFGTATDTQYF. The CDR3 nucleotides are TGTGCCAGCAGCTTCGGGACTGCCACAGATACGCAGTATTTT.

V and J are TRBV18 and TRBJ2-2; the D gene is possibly TRBD1 (6 bases). V shed 3 bases and J shed 3 bases, with 14 bases lying between them. The CDR3 is made up of 16 amino acids. CDR1 and CDR2 from the germline V gene are KGHSH and LQKENI. CDR3 DNA sequence: TGTGCCAGCTCACCCTTTACAGGGACGGACACCGGGGAGCTGTTTTTT. This encodes CASSPFTGTDTGELFF.

The chain links TRBV19 to TRBJ2-7; TRBD1 might be the D (5 bases). In germline, CDR1 is LNHDA, CDR2 SQIVND (reference sequence). The CDR3 is 17 amino acids. Trimming took 8 bases from V and 1 from J, leaving 24 bases between them. CDR3 DNA: TGTGCCAGTGCACCGACAGCCCGGTTTGATAGGTCCTACGAGCAGTACTTC. Translating it yields CASAPTARFDRSYEQYF.